Listed below are T cell receptor beta chains from one sample, sequenced in a study of CD8 T cells in ankylosing spondylitis. One entry per CDR3 protein, called by TCRdb with MiXCR from the 5' RACE reads. The sample shows roughly 97,000 distinct CDR3 sequences, about 8.5% of them seen only once. The sequenced sample consisted of blood, either unsorted or a sorted T cell fraction (not recorded which). These receptors originate from a male donor with ankylosing spondylitis or in good health (not recorded which). CDR3s include the opening cysteine and the closing phenylalanine or tryptophan. D genes are given only for firm matches. Clone size is stated in some rows and not others, as once, few, many or a class when expanded.

clone_size: many; j_call: TRBJ2-5; v_call: TRBV6-2/TRBV6-3; d_call: .; cdr3_nt: TGTGCCAGCAGAAGAGACGAAGAGACCCAGTACTTC; cdr3_aa: CASRRDEETQYF
clone_size: many; j_call: TRBJ2-7; v_call: TRBV7-2; d_call: .; cdr3_nt: TGTGCCAGCAGCTCCTACCACGAGCAGTACTTC; cdr3_aa: CASSSYHEQYF
clone_size: many; j_call: TRBJ1-4; v_call: TRBV5-6; d_call: .; cdr3_nt: TGTGCCAGCAGCCCTGACACCGGTGAAAAACTGTTTTTT; cdr3_aa: CASSPDTGEKLFF
clone_size: many; j_call: TRBJ2-3; v_call: TRBV7-2; d_call: .; cdr3_nt: TGTGCCAGCAGCCCCTTCCGAGAAGATACGCAGTATTTT; cdr3_aa: CASSPFREDTQYF
clone_size: many; j_call: TRBJ2-3; v_call: TRBV3-1; d_call: TRBD1; cdr3_nt: TGTGCCAGCAGCATGGGACAGTTCACAGATACGCAGTATTTT; cdr3_aa: CASSMGQFTDTQYF
clone_size: many; j_call: TRBJ2-7; v_call: TRBV7-8; d_call: TRBD2; cdr3_nt: TGTGCCAGCAGCTCACCCGAGGGACTACTTAGCTCCTACGAGCAGTACTTC; cdr3_aa: CASSSPEGLLSSYEQYF
clone_size: many; j_call: TRBJ2-2; v_call: TRBV7-3; d_call: TRBD1; cdr3_nt: TGTGCCAGCAGCTCCCACAGGGGCCCGAACACCGGGGAGCTGTTTTTT; cdr3_aa: CASSSHRGPNTGELFF
clone_size: many; j_call: TRBJ2-1; v_call: TRBV2; d_call: .; cdr3_nt: TGTGCCAGCAGTGAGGGTCGAAATGAGCAGTTCTTC; cdr3_aa: CASSEGRNEQFF
clone_size: many; j_call: TRBJ2-1; v_call: TRBV20-1; d_call: TRBD2; cdr3_nt: TGCAGTGCTAGAGACAGGACTAGCGGGGGCTACAATGAGCAGTTCTTC; cdr3_aa: CSARDRTSGGYNEQFF
clone_size: many; j_call: TRBJ2-1; v_call: TRBV7-9; d_call: TRBD2; cdr3_nt: TGTGCCAGCAGCCTGGGACTAGCGGGAACCAATGAGCAGTTCTTC; cdr3_aa: CASSLGLAGTNEQFF
clone_size: many; j_call: TRBJ1-4; v_call: TRBV20-1; d_call: .; cdr3_nt: TGCAGTGCTGGAAGCGGACCAGCGGCGAATGAAAAACTGTTTTTT; cdr3_aa: CSAGSGPAANEKLFF
clone_size: .; j_call: TRBJ1-1; v_call: TRBV12-3/TRBV12-4; d_call: .; cdr3_nt: TGTGCCAGCAGTTCTATTTACGGGGGACTGAACACTGAAGCTTTCTTT; cdr3_aa: CASSSIYGGLNTEAFF
clone_size: .; j_call: TRBJ1-1; v_call: TRBV18; d_call: .; cdr3_nt: TGTGCCAGCTCACCACCCGGGGGCGTGAACACTGAAGCTTTCTTT; cdr3_aa: CASSPPGGVNTEAFF
clone_size: few; j_call: TRBJ2-7; v_call: TRBV9; d_call: TRBD2; cdr3_nt: TGTGCCAGCAGCGTAAACGGGGGGGACGAGCAGTACTTC; cdr3_aa: CASSVNGGDEQYF
clone_size: many; j_call: TRBJ2-5; v_call: TRBV30; d_call: .; cdr3_nt: TGTGCCTGGAGTGTAGGATCGGCGACCCAGTACTTC; cdr3_aa: CAWSVGSATQYF
clone_size: many; j_call: TRBJ2-7; v_call: TRBV5-6; d_call: TRBD1; cdr3_nt: TGTGCCAGCATTACGACAGGGAGCTCCTACGAGCAGTACTTC; cdr3_aa: CASITTGSSYEQYF
clone_size: many; j_call: TRBJ1-2; v_call: TRBV5-6; d_call: .; cdr3_nt: TGTGCCAGCAGCCACTCCAGACAGACATACTATGGCTACACCTTC; cdr3_aa: CASSHSRQTYYGYTF
clone_size: many; j_call: TRBJ2-2; v_call: TRBV7-9; d_call: .; cdr3_nt: TGTGCCAGCAACCGACAGGACGGGGAGCTGTTTTTT; cdr3_aa: CASNRQDGELFF
clone_size: many; j_call: TRBJ2-5; v_call: TRBV6-6; d_call: .; cdr3_nt: TGTGCCAGCAGTCGCGGGGTCCAAGAGACCCAGTACTTC; cdr3_aa: CASSRGVQETQYF
clone_size: many; j_call: TRBJ2-6; v_call: TRBV5-1; d_call: .; cdr3_nt: TGCGCCAGCAGCTTTACCCAGGGCTCTGGGGCCAACGTCCTGACTTTC; cdr3_aa: CASSFTQGSGANVLTF
clone_size: many; j_call: TRBJ1-3; v_call: TRBV29-1; d_call: TRBD1; cdr3_nt: TGCAGCGTTGAATCCGACAGGGGGCGAAGAAACACCATATATTTT; cdr3_aa: CSVESDRGRRNTIYF
clone_size: many; j_call: TRBJ2-3; v_call: TRBV7-8; d_call: .; cdr3_nt: TGTGCCAGCAGCAATTCACGTCATACGCAGTATTTT; cdr3_aa: CASSNSRHTQYF
clone_size: few; j_call: TRBJ1-2; v_call: TRBV18; d_call: .; cdr3_nt: TGTGCCAGCTCACCAGAATACGATAACTATGGCTACACCTTC; cdr3_aa: CASSPEYDNYGYTF
clone_size: many; j_call: TRBJ2-7; v_call: TRBV7-8; d_call: .; cdr3_nt: TGTGCCAGCAGCTTAGGGGTAGGACCCTACGAGCAGTACTTC; cdr3_aa: CASSLGVGPYEQYF
clone_size: many; j_call: TRBJ2-7; v_call: TRBV11-3; d_call: .; cdr3_nt: TGTGCCAGCAGCTTAGTGGCGAGCAGCTCCTACGAGCAGTACTTC; cdr3_aa: CASSLVASSSYEQYF
clone_size: many; j_call: TRBJ1-2; v_call: TRBV6-2/TRBV6-3; d_call: TRBD1; cdr3_nt: TGTGCCAGCAGTTACGGGGGACAGGGTTACTATGGCTACACCTTC; cdr3_aa: CASSYGGQGYYGYTF
clone_size: many; j_call: TRBJ2-1; v_call: TRBV5-1; d_call: TRBD2; cdr3_nt: TGCGCCAGCAGCCCGGAAGGACTAGCGGGAGGATTGATGGTTTACAATGAGCAGTTCTTC; cdr3_aa: CASSPEGLAGGLMVYNEQFF
clone_size: many; j_call: TRBJ1-2; v_call: TRBV5-1; d_call: TRBD1; cdr3_nt: TGCGCCAGCAGCCCTCAGGGGGGAAGGTTCCCTTATGGCTACACCTTC; cdr3_aa: CASSPQGGRFPYGYTF
clone_size: many; j_call: TRBJ1-1; v_call: TRBV29-1; d_call: .; cdr3_nt: TGCAGCGTTGGGGCGACAGGGAACACTGAAGCTTTCTTT; cdr3_aa: CSVGATGNTEAFF
clone_size: many; j_call: TRBJ1-6; v_call: TRBV6-2/TRBV6-3; d_call: .; cdr3_nt: TGTGCCAGCAGTTACAGAAAGGGCCCGTCGAATTCACCCCTCCACTTT; cdr3_aa: CASSYRKGPSNSPLHF
clone_size: many; j_call: TRBJ1-2; v_call: TRBV7-6; d_call: .; cdr3_nt: TGTGCCAGCAGCTTAGAGCGGACGAATGGTGGCTACACCTTC; cdr3_aa: CASSLERTNGGYTF
clone_size: many; j_call: TRBJ2-7; v_call: TRBV29-1; d_call: TRBD2; cdr3_nt: TGCAGCGTTGAAGTCGGACTAGCGGCCTCCTACGAGCAGTACTTC; cdr3_aa: CSVEVGLAASYEQYF
clone_size: many; j_call: TRBJ2-5; v_call: TRBV12-3/TRBV12-4; d_call: .; cdr3_nt: TGTGCCAGCAGTGCGGGTTCCAAAGAGACCCAGTACTTC; cdr3_aa: CASSAGSKETQYF
clone_size: many; j_call: TRBJ1-1; v_call: TRBV5-6; d_call: .; cdr3_nt: TGTGCCAGCAGCCGCCTGCCGGGCAAATCGAACACTGAAGCTTTCTTT; cdr3_aa: CASSRLPGKSNTEAFF
clone_size: many; j_call: TRBJ2-7; v_call: TRBV13; d_call: .; cdr3_nt: TGTGCCAGCAGCGGCCTGGGGATCGACGAGCAGTACTTC; cdr3_aa: CASSGLGIDEQYF
clone_size: many; j_call: TRBJ1-3; v_call: TRBV6-1; d_call: TRBD1; cdr3_nt: TGTGCCAGCAGCCGACAGGGGAGCTCTGGAAACACCATATATTTT; cdr3_aa: CASSRQGSSGNTIYF
clone_size: many; j_call: TRBJ1-5; v_call: TRBV20-1; d_call: .; cdr3_nt: TGCAGTGCTAGTTCGCCCGGGGCGAGCAATCAGCCCCAGCATTTT; cdr3_aa: CSASSPGASNQPQHF
clone_size: few; j_call: TRBJ2-3; v_call: TRBV7-6; d_call: .; cdr3_nt: TGTGCCAGCAGCTTGAATCCGGTGAGGGGAAACACAGATACGCAGTATTTT; cdr3_aa: CASSLNPVRGNTDTQYF
clone_size: .; j_call: TRBJ2-1; v_call: TRBV10-2; d_call: .; cdr3_nt: TGCGCCAGCAGTGAGTCGAGAACAAATGAGCAGTTCTTC; cdr3_aa: CASSESRTNEQFF
clone_size: .; j_call: TRBJ2-1; v_call: TRBV7-2; d_call: .; cdr3_nt: TGTGCCAGCAGCTATGACAGGAGCTCCTACAATGAGCAGTTCTTC; cdr3_aa: CASSYDRSSYNEQFF
clone_size: .; j_call: TRBJ1-1; v_call: TRBV7-2; d_call: .; cdr3_nt: TGTGCCAGCAGCTTACAGCTCGGGGACACTGAAGCTTTCTTT; cdr3_aa: CASSLQLGDTEAFF
clone_size: many; j_call: TRBJ2-1; v_call: TRBV6-2/TRBV6-3; d_call: TRBD2; cdr3_nt: TGTGCCAGCAGCCTCGTACGGGAGGGATACAATGAGCAGTTCTTC; cdr3_aa: CASSLVREGYNEQFF
clone_size: many; j_call: TRBJ2-1; v_call: TRBV4-3; d_call: .; cdr3_nt: TGCGCCAGCAGCCAGGCTTGGGGCGCTTCTCTACCCTACAATGAGCAGTTCTTC; cdr3_aa: CASSQAWGASLPYNEQFF
clone_size: many; j_call: TRBJ2-3; v_call: TRBV14; d_call: .; cdr3_nt: TGTGCCAGCAGTTCAACGGGACAACCCACAGATACGCAGTATTTT; cdr3_aa: CASSSTGQPTDTQYF
clone_size: many; j_call: TRBJ1-4; v_call: TRBV5-1; d_call: .; cdr3_nt: TGCGCCAGCAGCTTGGTGACTTCCCATGAAAAACTGTTTTTT; cdr3_aa: CASSLVTSHEKLFF
clone_size: many; j_call: TRBJ2-1; v_call: TRBV5-1; d_call: .; cdr3_nt: TGCGCCAGCAGCTTGAACCTTCCCTCCGGCCAGTTCTTC; cdr3_aa: CASSLNLPSGQFF
clone_size: .; j_call: TRBJ2-7; v_call: TRBV10-3; d_call: TRBD2; cdr3_nt: TGTGCCATCAGTGCGGAGACTAGCGCCTACGAGCAGTACTTC; cdr3_aa: CAISAETSAYEQYF
clone_size: .; j_call: TRBJ2-5; v_call: TRBV7-2; d_call: .; cdr3_nt: TGTGCCAGCAGCTTAGCTAGGGAAACGGACCAGTACTTC; cdr3_aa: CASSLARETDQYF
clone_size: .; j_call: TRBJ2-2; v_call: TRBV11-3; d_call: .; cdr3_nt: TGTGCCAGCAGCTTCGCTTTCACCGGGGAGCTGTTTTTT; cdr3_aa: CASSFAFTGELFF
clone_size: many; j_call: TRBJ1-4; v_call: TRBV12-3/TRBV12-4; d_call: .; cdr3_nt: TGTGCCAGCAGGGTCGCAGGGGCCGAAAAACTGTTTTTT; cdr3_aa: CASRVAGAEKLFF
clone_size: many; j_call: TRBJ1-5; v_call: TRBV20-1; d_call: .; cdr3_nt: TGCAGTGCTAGAGAAAGAGCTTTGAGGGGCCAGCCCCAGCATTTT; cdr3_aa: CSARERALRGQPQHF
clone_size: many; j_call: TRBJ1-2; v_call: TRBV30; d_call: TRBD1; cdr3_nt: TGTGCCTGGATACGGGACAGGGGAGTAGGATATGGCTACACCTTC; cdr3_aa: CAWIRDRGVGYGYTF
clone_size: .; j_call: TRBJ2-3; v_call: TRBV20-1; d_call: .; cdr3_nt: TGCAGTGCTAGAGATCCACGGCGCTTTTCAGATACGCAGTATTTT; cdr3_aa: CSARDPRRFSDTQYF
clone_size: many; j_call: TRBJ1-2; v_call: TRBV29-1; d_call: .; cdr3_nt: TGCAGCGTTGAAGATCGCCTCCCGAAGCGGGGCTACACCTTC; cdr3_aa: CSVEDRLPKRGYTF
clone_size: .; j_call: TRBJ2-5; v_call: TRBV12-3/TRBV12-4; d_call: TRBD2; cdr3_nt: TGTGCGAGCAGTTTAGCCCGGACTAGCATGGGTAAAGCGACCCAGTACTTC; cdr3_aa: CASSLARTSMGKATQYF
clone_size: many; j_call: TRBJ2-1; v_call: TRBV20-1; d_call: TRBD2; cdr3_nt: TGCAGTGCTAGTCGGACTAGCGGACCGAATGAGCAGTTCTTC; cdr3_aa: CSASRTSGPNEQFF
clone_size: many; j_call: TRBJ1-2; v_call: TRBV27; d_call: .; cdr3_nt: TGTGCCAGCAGTTTAAAGGCGGGTAAATGGTATGGCTACACCTTC; cdr3_aa: CASSLKAGKWYGYTF
clone_size: few; j_call: TRBJ2-3; v_call: TRBV5-5; d_call: .; cdr3_nt: TGTGCCAGCAGCGTCGGCGCGGGGGCGCGGGATACGCAGTATTTT; cdr3_aa: CASSVGAGARDTQYF
clone_size: many; j_call: TRBJ2-2; v_call: TRBV5-6; d_call: TRBD1; cdr3_nt: TGTGCCAGCAGCTTACCGGGACAGGGGTTGGTCACCGGGGAGCTGTTTTTT; cdr3_aa: CASSLPGQGLVTGELFF